Listed below are T cell receptor beta chains from one sample, sequenced in a study of blood T cells in healthy people across ages. TCRdb processed the 5' RACE reads anew with MiXCR; each CDR3 protein has one entry. The profile shows roughly 1.5 million distinct CDR3 sequences, approximately 43% of them singletons. Sequencing was done on a sample of blood. All receptors derive from a woman younger than 35 in good health. CDR3s include the opening cysteine and the closing phenylalanine or tryptophan. The D gene is left open where the match is weak. Clone size is not always given. Where it is, it says once, few, many or a class for expanded clones.

TRBD1	many	TRBV3-1	TRBJ1-2	TGTGCCAGCAGTCGATTACAGGGGGCCCTTGGCTACACCTTC	CASSRLQGALGYTF
-	-	TRBV25-1	TRBJ2-2	TGTGCCAGCAGTGAATATCCCGGGGAGCTGTTTTTT	CASSEYPGELFF
TRBD2	-	TRBV4-2	TRBJ2-1	TGTGCCAGCAGCCAAGCGACTAGCGGGAGGAGCAATGAGCAGTTCTTC	CASSQATSGRSNEQFF
TRBD2	-	TRBV27	TRBJ2-7	TGTGCCAGCAGTGGTAGCGGGGGGATCCATGAGCAGTACTTC	CASSGSGGIHEQYF
TRBD1	-	TRBV12-3/TRBV12-4	TRBJ2-3	TGTGCCAGCAGTTTCCGGACAGGCGTGCAGGGTACGCAGTATTTT	CASSFRTGVQGTQYF
-	few	TRBV4-3	TRBJ2-7	TGCGCCAGCAGCCAAGATCCTCGGGAAAACGAGCAGTACTTC	CASSQDPRENEQYF
TRBD2	-	TRBV20-1	TRBJ2-1	TGCAGTGCTACAACTAGTGGGAGGGCCCCCTACAATGAGCAGTTCTTC	CSATTSGRAPYNEQFF
-	-	TRBV20-1	TRBJ2-7	TGCAGTGCCACCCCCTTTCGGGACGAGCAGTACTTC	CSATPFRDEQYF
-	-	TRBV4-1	TRBJ1-2	TGCGCCAGCAGCCAAGCTGGGGAGAACTACTATGGCTACACCTTC	CASSQAGENYYGYTF
-	few	TRBV20-1	TRBJ2-7	TGCAGTGCTAGACTTCAGGGACTGAGCTCCTACGAGCAGTACTTC	CSARLQGLSSYEQYF
TRBD1	-	TRBV7-2	TRBJ2-3	TGTGCCGGCAGCCAGGGGGCCGACACAGATACGCAGTATTTT	CAGSQGADTDTQYF
-	many	TRBV27	TRBJ2-7	TGTGCCAGCAGCCCCGACAGGCACGAGCAGTACTTC	CASSPDRHEQYF
-	-	TRBV29-1	TRBJ1-2	TGCAGCGTTCGAGGACAGAACTATGGCTACACCTTC	CSVRGQNYGYTF
-	-	TRBV27	TRBJ1-6	TGTGCCAGCAGTTGGGGTGGACAGTTTAATTCACCCCTCCACTTT	CASSWGGQFNSPLHF
-	-	TRBV7-9	TRBJ1-2	TGTGCCAGCAGCTTAGCCCCAGACCCTCATGGCTACACCTTC	CASSLAPDPHGYTF
TRBD2	-	TRBV27	TRBJ2-7	TGTGCCAGCAGTTTGCTCAGCGGGGCTACCTACGAGCAGTACTTC	CASSLLSGATYEQYF
TRBD2	-	TRBV7-9	TRBJ2-1	TGTGCCAGCAGCGCGAGAACTAGCGGGGATTACAATGAGCGGTTCTTC	CASSARTSGDYNERFF
-	-	TRBV10-3	TRBJ1-5	TGTGCCATCAGTGAGTCAGGGGGTATTAATCAGCCCCAGCATTTT	CAISESGGINQPQHF
TRBD1	few	TRBV5-1	TRBJ1-1	TGCGCCAGCAGCTCTGAACAGGGGGCTGTCGCTGAAGCTTTCTTT	CASSSEQGAVAEAFF
TRBD2	few	TRBV3-1	TRBJ2-1	TGTGCCAGCAGCCCACAATATGGGGGACTAAGCTACAATGAGCAGTTCTTC	CASSPQYGGLSYNEQFF
TRBD2	-	TRBV4-3	TRBJ2-3	TGCGCCAGCAGCCAAGACCCGGGGACTAGCGGGGGTTTCACAGATACGCAGTATTTT	CASSQDPGTSGGFTDTQYF
-	-	TRBV11-1	TRBJ2-1	TGTGCCAGCACAGGAGCGGGCCTTTACAATGAGCAGTTCTTC	CASTGAGLYNEQFF
-	-	TRBV7-8	TRBJ2-6	TGTGCCAGCAGCATACTTCGGTTGGGCTCTGGGGCCAACGTCCTGACTTTC	CASSILRLGSGANVLTF
-	-	TRBV5-1	TRBJ2-1	TGCGCCAGCAGGGAGTCTAGCTCCTACAATGAGCAGTTCTTC	CASRESSSYNEQFF
TRBD1	-	TRBV12-3/TRBV12-4	TRBJ2-1	TGTGCCAGCAGCTCCTACGCCGGGACAGGGGGTTTCCCCTCCTACAATGAGCAGTTCTTC	CASSSYAGTGGFPSYNEQFF
-	few	TRBV7-9	TRBJ1-5	TGTGCCAGCAGCTTCATATCAGGGAACAATCAGCCCCAGCATTTT	CASSFISGNNQPQHF
-	-	TRBV20-1	TRBJ1-5	TGCAGTGTTCTGTCGGGCGTGGCCAGCAATCAGCCCCAGCATTTT	CSVLSGVASNQPQHF
-	-	TRBV10-3	TRBJ2-1	TGTGCCATCAGTACCGATGGGCCCCAGTCCTACAATGAGCAGTTCTTC	CAISTDGPQSYNEQFF
TRBD2	-	TRBV6-5	TRBJ2-3	TGTGCCAGCAGTGGGACTAGCGGGAGGAGTAATACGCAGTATTTT	CASSGTSGRSNTQYF
TRBD2	few	TRBV7-2	TRBJ2-7	TGTGCCAGCAGCACCCAGCGGGGGGGCCAATACGAGCAGTACTTC	CASSTQRGGQYEQYF
TRBD1	-	TRBV20-1	TRBJ1-5	TGCAGTGCTAGACTTGACAGGGCGGCACAGCCCCAGCATTTT	CSARLDRAAQPQHF
TRBD2	once	TRBV7-2	TRBJ2-3	TGTGCCAGCAGATTCGGCCTAGCGGGGGGGCCGGATACGCAGTATTTT	CASRFGLAGGPDTQYF
-	-	TRBV7-2	TRBJ1-1	TGTGCCATCGCGACCCCGGGACAAATGAACACTGAAGCTTTCTTT	CAIATPGQMNTEAFF
-	few	TRBV20-1	TRBJ1-2	TGCAGTGCTCCGACAGCAGGGTACTATGGCTACACCTTC	CSAPTAGYYGYTF
TRBD1	few	TRBV7-8	TRBJ1-4	TGTGCCAGCAGCTTAGAGGACAGGAATAAACTGTTTTTT	CASSLEDRNKLFF
TRBD1	few	TRBV2	TRBJ2-3	TGTGCCAGCAGGGCCGGGACAGGGGGAAGATATACGCAGTATTTT	CASRAGTGGRYTQYF
TRBD1	few	TRBV27	TRBJ2-3	TGTGCCAGCAGGACAGGGTTTTTAGATACGCAGTATTTT	CASRTGFLDTQYF
-	few	TRBV5-6	TRBJ1-2	TGTGCCAGCAGCTTGGGGTCCGCCGCTAACTATGGCTACACCTTC	CASSLGSAANYGYTF
TRBD2	-	TRBV6-2/TRBV6-3	TRBJ2-7	TGTGCCAGCAGTTACAGACTAGCGGGACCGCTGAGCTCCTACGAGCAGTACTTC	CASSYRLAGPLSSYEQYF
-	once	TRBV6-1	TRBJ2-1	TGTGCCAGCAGCGTATTGTGGTCCGGAGAGACCCAGTTCTTC	CASSVLWSGETQFF
-	few	TRBV21-1	TRBJ2-3	TGTGCCAGCAGCGCGGAAAGTCTCAGCACAGATACGCAGTATTTT	CASSAESLSTDTQYF
-	few	TRBV10-2	TRBJ2-5	TGCGCCAGCCTGTGGGGACCCGGGGATGAGCAGTACTTC	CASLWGPGDEQYF
-	-	TRBV20-1	TRBJ2-1	TGCAGTACCAGACCACCCTCCTACAATGAGCAGTTCTTC	CSTRPPSYNEQFF
-	-	TRBV2	TRBJ1-2	TGTGCCAGCAGTGACGGGGGATATGGCTACACCTTC	CASSDGGYGYTF